Described below is a single T cell receptor beta chain sequence and its context. Antigen unknown. Surgical specimens yielded lamina propria lymphocytes, which were density-gradient separated and then sorted. Patients were adults with ileal or ileocolonic Crohn's disease needing resection. The data originate from a study of T cell repertoires in ileal Crohn's disease. Study details: Patients had a median approximately 8-year disease duration, and less than 45% were active smokers. Whole-study findings and limits: Clonality above 26.8% at surgery always came with endoscopic recurrence. Compared with CD4 T cells, sorted CD8 cells carried more expanded clones.

The germline gives CDR1 SGHTA, CDR2 FQGNSA. The CDR3 has 14 residues. Trimming took off 5 bases at V and 2 bases at J, with 11 bases between the two ends. Data came from immunoSEQ multiplex PCR; TCRdb stores just in-frame clones and leaves some out. The table shows around 5,300 clones, with 70% to 90% occurring only once. V and J are TRBV7-2 and TRBJ2-3; weak D call: TRBD2 (5 bases). The specimen was CD4+ T cells from ileum. The sequence derives from an adult with Crohn's disease. Some clones in this sample may be carry-over from other donors' samples. CDR3 nucleotide sequence: TGTGCCAGCAGCCCTAGCTTCTACACAGATACGCAGTATTTT. Protein: CASSPSFYTDTQYF. The entire variable domain, with the rest obtained from reference TRBV7-2 and TRBJ2-3, is as follows: GAGVSQSPSNKVTEKGKDVELRCDPISGHTALYWYRQSLGQGLEFLIYFQGNSAPDKSGLPSDRFSAERTGGSVSTLTIQRTQQEDSAVYLCASSPSFYTDTQYFGPGTRLTVL.